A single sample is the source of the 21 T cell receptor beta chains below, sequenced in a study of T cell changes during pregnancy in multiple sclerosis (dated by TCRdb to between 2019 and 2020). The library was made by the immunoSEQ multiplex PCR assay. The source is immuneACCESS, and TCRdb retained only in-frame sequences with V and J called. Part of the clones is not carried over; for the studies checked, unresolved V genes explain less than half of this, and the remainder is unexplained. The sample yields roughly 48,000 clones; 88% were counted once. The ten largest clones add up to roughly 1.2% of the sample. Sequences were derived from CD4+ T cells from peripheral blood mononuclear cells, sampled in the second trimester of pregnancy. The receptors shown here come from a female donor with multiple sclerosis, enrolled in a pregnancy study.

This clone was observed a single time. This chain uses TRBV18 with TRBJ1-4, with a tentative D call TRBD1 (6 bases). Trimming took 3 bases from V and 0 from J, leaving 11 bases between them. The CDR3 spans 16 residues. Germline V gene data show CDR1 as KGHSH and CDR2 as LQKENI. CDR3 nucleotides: TGTGCCAGCTCACCGGTTACAGGGCCAACTAATGAAAAACTGTTTTTT. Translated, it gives CASSPVTGPTNEKLFF.

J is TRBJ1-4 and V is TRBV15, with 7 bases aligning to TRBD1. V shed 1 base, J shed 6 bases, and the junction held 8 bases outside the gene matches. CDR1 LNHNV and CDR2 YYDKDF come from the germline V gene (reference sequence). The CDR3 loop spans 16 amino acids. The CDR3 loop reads CATSRGGTGTDEKLFF. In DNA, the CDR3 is TGTGCCACCAGCAGAGGGGGAACCGGGACAGATGAAAAACTGTTTTTT.

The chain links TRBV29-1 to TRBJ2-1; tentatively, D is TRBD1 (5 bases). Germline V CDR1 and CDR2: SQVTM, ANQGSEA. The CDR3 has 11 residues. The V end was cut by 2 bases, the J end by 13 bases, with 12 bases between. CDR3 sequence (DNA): TGCAGCGTTGAAAGGGGTTTATCCCAGTTCTTC. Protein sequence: CSVERGLSQFF.

CDR3 sequence (DNA): TGTGCCAGCAGCTCCAAGGTTGGTAGCGACACGCAGTATTTT. Translation: CASSSKVGSDTQYF. The J gene is TRBJ2-3, the V gene TRBV5-4, with a weak D call TRBD2 (5 bases). Trimming pared 3 bases from V and 9 bases from J, leaving 17 bases between. CDR1 is SGHNT and CDR2 is YYREEE in the germline V gene (reference sequence). The CDR3 has 14 residues.

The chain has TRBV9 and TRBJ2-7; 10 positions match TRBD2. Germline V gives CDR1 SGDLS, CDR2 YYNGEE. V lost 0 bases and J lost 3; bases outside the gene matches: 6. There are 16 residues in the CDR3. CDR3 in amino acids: CASSVGASGSIYEQYF. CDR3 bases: TGTGCCAGCAGCGTAGGTGCTAGCGGGAGTATCTACGAGCAGTACTTC.

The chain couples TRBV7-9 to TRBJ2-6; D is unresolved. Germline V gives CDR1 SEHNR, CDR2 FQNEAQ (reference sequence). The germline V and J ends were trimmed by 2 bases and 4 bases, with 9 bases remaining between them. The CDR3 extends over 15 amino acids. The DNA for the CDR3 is TGTGCCAGCAGCTTACAGGCAGCCGGGGCCAACGTCCTGACTTTC. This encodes CASSLQAAGANVLTF. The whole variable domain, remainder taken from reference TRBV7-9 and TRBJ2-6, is DTGVSQNPRHKITKRGQNVTFRCDPISEHNRLYWYRQTLGQGPEFLTYFQNEAQLEKSRLLSDRFSAERPKGSFSTLEIQRTEQGDSAMYLCASSLQAAGANVLTFGAGSRLTVL.

CDR3: CASSLEGRQGGETQYF. CDR3 in DNA: TGTGCCAGCAGCTTAGAGGGCAGACAGGGCGGCGAGACCCAGTACTTC. The chain combines TRBV7-8 with TRBJ2-5; 7 bases agree with TRBD1. Germline V gene sequence: CDR1 SGHVS, CDR2 FQNEAQ. The CDR3 consists of 16 residues. The V and J ends lost 1 base and 5 bases, in that order; junction bases with no gene match: 10.

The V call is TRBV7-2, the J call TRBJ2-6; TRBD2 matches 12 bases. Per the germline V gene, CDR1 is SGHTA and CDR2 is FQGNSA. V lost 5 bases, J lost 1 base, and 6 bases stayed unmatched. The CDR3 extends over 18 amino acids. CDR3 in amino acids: CASSARLAGVSGANVLTF. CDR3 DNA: TGTGCCAGCAGCGCCCGACTAGCGGGAGTATCTGGGGCCAACGTCCTGACTTTC. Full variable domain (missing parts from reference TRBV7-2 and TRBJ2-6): GAGVSQSPSNKVTEKGKDVELRCDPISGHTALYWYRQSLGQGLEFLIYFQGNSAPDKSGLPSDRFSAERTGGSVSTLTIQRTQQEDSAVYLCASSARLAGVSGANVLTFGAGSRLTVL.

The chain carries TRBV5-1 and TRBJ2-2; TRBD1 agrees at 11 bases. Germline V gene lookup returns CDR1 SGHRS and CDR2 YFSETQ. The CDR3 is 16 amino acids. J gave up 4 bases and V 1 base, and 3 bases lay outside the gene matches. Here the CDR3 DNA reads TGCGCCAGCAGCTTGAAGGGGACAGGGGGCACCGGGGAGCTGTTTTTT. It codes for CASSLKGTGGTGELFF.

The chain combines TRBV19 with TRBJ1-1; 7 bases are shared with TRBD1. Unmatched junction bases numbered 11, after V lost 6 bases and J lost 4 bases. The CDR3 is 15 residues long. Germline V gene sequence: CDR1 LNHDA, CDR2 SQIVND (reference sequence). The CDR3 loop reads CASSPRRQGSTEAFF. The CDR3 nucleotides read TGTGCCAGTAGCCCCCGAAGACAGGGTTCCACTGAAGCTTTCTTT.

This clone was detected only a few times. CDR3 sequence (DNA): TGTGCCAGCAGCTTTGTCAGCGGGAGCTCCTACGAGCAGTACTTC. It codes for CASSFVSGSSYEQYF. The chain is built from TRBV7-2 and TRBJ2-7; TRBD2 aligns across 8 bases. Unmatched junction bases numbered 4, after V lost 3 bases and J lost 0 bases. The CDR3 has 15 residues. Germline lookup yields CDR1 SGHTA and CDR2 FQGNSA.

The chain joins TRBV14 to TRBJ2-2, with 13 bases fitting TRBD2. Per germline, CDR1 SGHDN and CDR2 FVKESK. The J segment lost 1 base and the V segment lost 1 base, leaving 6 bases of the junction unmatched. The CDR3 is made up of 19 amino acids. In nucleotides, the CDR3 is TGTGCCAGCAGCCAAGGGCGGACTAGCGGGAGAGGGAACACCGGGGAGCTGTTTTTT. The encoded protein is CASSQGRTSGRGNTGELFF.

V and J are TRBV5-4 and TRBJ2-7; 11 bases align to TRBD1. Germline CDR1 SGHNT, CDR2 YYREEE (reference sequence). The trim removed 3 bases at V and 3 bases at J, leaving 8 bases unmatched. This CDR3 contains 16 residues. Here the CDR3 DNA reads TGTGCCAGCAGCTCATACGGACAGGGGGCACTCTACGAGCAGTACTTC. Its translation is CASSSYGQGALYEQYF.

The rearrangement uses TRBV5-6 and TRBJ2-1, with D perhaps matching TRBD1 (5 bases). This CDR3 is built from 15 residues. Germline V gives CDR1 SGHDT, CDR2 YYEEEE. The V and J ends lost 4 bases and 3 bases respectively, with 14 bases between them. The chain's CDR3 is CASSPDRGSYNEQFF. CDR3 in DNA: TGTGCCAGCAGCCCAGACAGAGGTAGCTACAATGAGCAGTTCTTC.

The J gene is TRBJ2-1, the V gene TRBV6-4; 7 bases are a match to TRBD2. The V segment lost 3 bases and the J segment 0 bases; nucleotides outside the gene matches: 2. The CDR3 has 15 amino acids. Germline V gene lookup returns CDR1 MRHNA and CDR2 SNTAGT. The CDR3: CASSEGGSSYNEQFF. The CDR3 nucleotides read TGTGCCAGCAGTGAAGGCGGGAGCTCCTACAATGAGCAGTTCTTC.

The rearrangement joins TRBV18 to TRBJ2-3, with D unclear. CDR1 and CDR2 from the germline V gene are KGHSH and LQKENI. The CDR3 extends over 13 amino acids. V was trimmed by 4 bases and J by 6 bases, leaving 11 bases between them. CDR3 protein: CASSLMSPDTQYF. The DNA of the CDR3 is TGTGCCAGCTCACTCATGTCCCCCGATACGCAGTATTTT.

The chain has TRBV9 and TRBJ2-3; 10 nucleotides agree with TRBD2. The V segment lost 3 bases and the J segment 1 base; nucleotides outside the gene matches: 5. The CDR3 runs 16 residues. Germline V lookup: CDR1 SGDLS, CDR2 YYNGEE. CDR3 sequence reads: CASSAGTSDRTDTQYF. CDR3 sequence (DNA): TGTGCCAGCAGCGCCGGGACTAGCGACCGCACAGATACGCAGTATTTT. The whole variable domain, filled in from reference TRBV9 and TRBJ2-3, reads DSGVTQTPKHLITATGQRVTLRCSPRSGDLSVYWYQQSLDQGLQFLIQYYNGEERAKGNILERFSAQQFPDLHSELNLSSLELGDSALYFCASSAGTSDRTDTQYFGPGTRLTVL.

The CDR3 DNA sequence: TGTGCCACCAGCAGAGGACAGGGGAATTCGGCTTTCTTT. This gives the protein CATSRGQGNSAFF. J is TRBJ1-1 and V is TRBV15; 8 positions agree with TRBD1. V lost 1 base and J lost 11; bases outside the gene matches: 6. The CDR3 runs 13 residues. Germline-derived CDR1 and CDR2 are LNHNV and YYDKDF (reference sequence).

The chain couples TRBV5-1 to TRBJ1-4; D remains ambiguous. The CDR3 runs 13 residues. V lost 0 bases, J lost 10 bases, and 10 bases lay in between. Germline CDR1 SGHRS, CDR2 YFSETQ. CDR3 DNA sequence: TGCGCCAGCAGCTTGGCCGGGGAGGGAAAACTGTTTTTT. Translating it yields CASSLAGEGKLFF. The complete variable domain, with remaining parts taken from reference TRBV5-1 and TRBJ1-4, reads KAGVTQTPRYLIKTRGQQVTLSCSPISGHRSVSWYQQTPGQGLQFLFEYFSETQRNKGNFPGRFSGRQFSNSRSEMNVSTLELGDSALYLCASSLAGEGKLFFGSGTQLSVL.

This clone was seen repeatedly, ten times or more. This CDR3 is CSVQDYPGEQFF. CDR3 sequence (DNA): TGCAGCGTTCAGGACTATCCGGGTGAGCAGTTCTTC. The chain carries TRBV29-1 and TRBJ2-1; perhaps TRBD2 as D (6 bases). Germline values: CDR1 SQVTM, CDR2 ANQGSEA. The V gene lost 5 bases and the J gene lost 9 bases, with 14 bases spanning the gap. This CDR3 spans 12 amino acids.

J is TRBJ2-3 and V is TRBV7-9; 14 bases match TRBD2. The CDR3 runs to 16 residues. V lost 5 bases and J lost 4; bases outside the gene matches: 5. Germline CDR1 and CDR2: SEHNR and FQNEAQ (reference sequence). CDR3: CASSRGTSGSSDTQYF. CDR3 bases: TGTGCCAGCAGCCGCGGGACTAGCGGGAGCTCAGATACGCAGTATTTT. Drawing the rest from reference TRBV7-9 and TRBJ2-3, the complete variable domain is DTGVSQNPRHKITKRGQNVTFRCDPISEHNRLYWYRQTLGQGPEFLTYFQNEAQLEKSRLLSDRFSAERPKGSFSTLEIQRTEQGDSAMYLCASSRGTSGSSDTQYFGPGTRLTVL.